The entry below gives a single T cell receptor (beta chain) sequence along with its context. Its antigen is not identified. The CDR3 is made up of 14 amino acids. Germline CDR1 and CDR2: MDHEN and SYDVKM. The trim removed 3 bases at V and 6 bases at J, leaving 5 bases unmatched. The entry originates in a study of T cell responses to AZD1222 COVID-19 vaccine. Study-wide points: In all cases, repertoires were sampled only after the peak T cell response. In the spike-specific TCR repertoire, nearly half reportedly target unmutated variant regions. Spike was spanned by vaccine-associated CD4 TCRs, with dominance at 160-218 and 743-854. The sample set comprised mostly white British donors with more females, and clonal diversity was possibly underestimated.

TCRdb's table, derived via immunoSEQ multiplex PCR, lists solely in-frame clones and lacks some. This table has roughly 120,000 clones, 88% appearing once. The receptor was derived from an adult in good health. The starting material was peripheral blood, obtained on day 0 of MenACWY control vaccination. The genes are TRBV28 and TRBJ2-1; 7 bases map to TRBD2. In DNA, the CDR3 is TGTGCCAGCAGTTTGCCCGGGGGGTTCAATGAGCAGTTCTTC. Amino acids: CASSLPGGFNEQFF. Full variable domain (remainder filled in from reference TRBV28 and TRBJ2-1): DVKVTQSSRYLVKRTGEKVFLECVQDMDHENMFWYRQDPGLGLRLIYFSYDVKMKEKGDIPEGYSVSREKKERFSLILESASTNQTSMYLCASSLPGGFNEQFFGPGTRLTVL.